A selection of T cell receptor beta chains follows, all from one sample in a study of human T cells and chemical hapten exposure. TCRdb analysed the RACE reads with MiXCR anew, one entry per CDR3 protein. This sample has 190,000 or so distinct CDR3 sequences, with about 25% found just once. Source: whole blood, taken in connection with sensitization to the hapten diphenylcyclopropenone (DPC). The receptors were gathered from a woman in her 40s with alopecia areata. Some clones in this sample may be carry-over from other donors' samples. The CDR3 runs from the conserved cysteine through the conserved F or W. A D gene is named only where the DNA matches it firmly. Clone size is stated in some rows and not others, as once, few, many or a class when expanded.

d_gene | j_gene | abundance | v_gene | CDR3nt | CDR3aa
NA | TRBJ1-4 | few | TRBV20-1 | TGCAGTGCTAGAGGCCATTCCACTAATGAAAAACTGTTTTTT | CSARGHSTNEKLFF
TRBD2 | TRBJ2-3 | NA | TRBV20-1 | TGCAGTGCTAGAGCAGCGGGAGGGCCAACAGATACGCAGTATTTT | CSARAAGGPTDTQYF
TRBD1 | TRBJ1-3 | NA | TRBV29-1 | TGCAGCGTTGAAGACAGGGGGCAAGGAAACACCATATATTTT | CSVEDRGQGNTIYF
NA | TRBJ2-2 | NA | TRBV29-1 | TGCAGCGTCCGCAGGGACGACACCGGGGAGCTGTTTTTT | CSVRRDDTGELFF
NA | TRBJ1-5 | few | TRBV29-1 | TGCAGCGTTCGCCAGAGTAGCAATCAGCCCCAGCATTTT | CSVRQSSNQPQHF
NA | TRBJ1-1 | NA | TRBV5-1 | TGCGCCAGCAGCTTTTTGACAGGCCGGAACACTGAAGCTTTCTTT | CASSFLTGRNTEAFF
NA | TRBJ2-1 | NA | TRBV14 | TGTGCCAGCAGCCAAGAAGCGCACAATGAGCAGTTCTTC | CASSQEAHNEQFF
TRBD2 | TRBJ2-1 | NA | TRBV29-1 | TGCAGCGTTGAAGGCGGGAGAAGGGATGAGCAGTTCTTC | CSVEGGRRDEQFF
TRBD1 | TRBJ1-1 | NA | TRBV5-1 | TGCGCCAGCAGCAACAGGGGGCGAGGCACTGAAGCTTTCTTT | CASSNRGRGTEAFF
TRBD1 | TRBJ2-5 | few | TRBV29-1 | TGCAGCGCTGCGGGACAGGTGTTGGAGACCCAGTACTTC | CSAAGQVLETQYF
TRBD1 | TRBJ2-5 | NA | TRBV7-2 | TGTGCCAGCCGCTCCGGACAGGGCCTCCAAGAGACCCAGTACTTC | CASRSGQGLQETQYF
NA | TRBJ1-1 | few | TRBV27 | TGTGCCAGCAGGCGACCGCCTCCCCTAACTGAAGCTTTCTTT | CASRRPPPLTEAFF
TRBD2 | TRBJ2-3 | few | TRBV4-1 | TGCGCCAGCAGCCAACAACCCGGACTAGCGGGAGAGGCAGATACGCAGTATTTT | CASSQQPGLAGEADTQYF
NA | TRBJ1-4 | NA | TRBV4-1 | TGCGCCAGCAGCCAAGACCTCGGCAGGGCCGAAATTTTT | CASSQDLGRAEIF
NA | TRBJ2-5 | NA | TRBV5-4 | TGTGCCAGCAGCCGGGGGCAGGGCCAAGAGACCCAGTACTTC | CASSRGQGQETQYF
TRBD2 | TRBJ2-2 | NA | TRBV7-2 | TGTGCCAGCAGCCTCCGACTAGCGGGAGGGTCCACCGGGGAGCTGTTTTTT | CASSLRLAGGSTGELFF
NA | TRBJ2-3 | few | TRBV27 | TGTGCCAGCAGCCGAAAGCCCACCCCCGGAGCCACAGATACGCAGTATTTT | CASSRKPTPGATDTQYF
TRBD1 | TRBJ1-5 | NA | TRBV5-6 | TGTGCCAGCAGCCTCCAGGGGGCTAGCAATCAGCCCCAGCATTTT | CASSLQGASNQPQHF
NA | TRBJ2-5 | few | TRBV13 | TGTGCCAGCAGCGTAACCCTAGGAGAGACCCAGTACTTC | CASSVTLGETQYF
NA | TRBJ1-5 | NA | TRBV9 | TGTGCCAGCAGCGTAGCGGAAAATAGCAATCAGCCCCAGCATTTT | CASSVAENSNQPQHF
NA | TRBJ2-7 | few | TRBV5-1 | TGCGCCAGCAGCTTGGAAGGGAGCGGAGTCCCCTACGAGCAGTACTTC | CASSLEGSGVPYEQYF
NA | TRBJ2-1 | NA | TRBV7-9 | TGTGCCAGCAGCCTCCGGGACGGAAACAATGAGCAGTTCTTC | CASSLRDGNNEQFF
TRBD1 | TRBJ2-7 | few | TRBV15 | TGTGCCACCAGCAGAGATGTTAAGGGGGCTGGGGAGCAGTACTTC | CATSRDVKGAGEQYF
TRBD2 | TRBJ2-7 | few | TRBV10-3 | TGTGCCACCGGGACTAGCGACTCCTACGAGCAGTACTTC | CATGTSDSYEQYF
TRBD2 | TRBJ2-1 | few | TRBV28 | TGTGCCAGCAGTTTAATGGCCGTAGCGGGAGGGCCGGGGGAGCAGTTCTTC | CASSLMAVAGGPGEQFF
TRBD2 | TRBJ2-1 | few | TRBV5-1 | TGCGCCAGCAGCTTGAGGGTAGCGGGAGACAATGAGCAGTTCTTC | CASSLRVAGDNEQFF
TRBD2 | TRBJ2-1 | few | TRBV7-9 | TGTGCCAGCAGCCACCGACTAGCGTGGAATGAGCAGTTCTTC | CASSHRLAWNEQFF
TRBD1 | TRBJ1-2 | few | TRBV20-1 | TGCACCGGGACAGGGGGATCTTATGGCTACACCTTC | CTGTGGSYGYTF
TRBD2 | TRBJ2-7 | few | TRBV20-1 | TGCAGTGCTAGAAAAAGGGGAAGGACTAGGGTCTACGAGCAGTACTTC | CSARKRGRTRVYEQYF
NA | TRBJ1-2 | few | TRBV5-1 | TGCGCCAGCAGCTCGCAGGGTGGATATGGCTACACCTTC | CASSSQGGYGYTF
TRBD2 | TRBJ2-3 | few | TRBV18 | TGTGCCAGCTCACCGACTAGCGACACAGATACGCAGTATTTT | CASSPTSDTDTQYF
TRBD1 | TRBJ2-7 | NA | TRBV6-2/TRBV6-3 | TGTGCCAGCAGACCCGTGGGACAGGGAACCTACGAGCAGTACTTC | CASRPVGQGTYEQYF
TRBD2 | TRBJ2-7 | NA | TRBV28 | TGTGCCAGCAGTTTAATGCGGACTAGCGGGAGAGTCGAGCAGTACTTC | CASSLMRTSGRVEQYF
TRBD2 | TRBJ2-3 | few | TRBV6-2/TRBV6-3 | TGTGCCAGCAGTTCAGCGGGGACAGATACGCAGTATTTT | CASSSAGTDTQYF
TRBD2 | TRBJ2-3 | few | TRBV7-2 | TGTGCCAGCAGACTAGCGGGAGTACGCACAGATACGCAGTATTTT | CASRLAGVRTDTQYF
TRBD1 | TRBJ2-1 | few | TRBV28 | TGTGCCAGCAGAGACAGGGTACCTTTCTACAATGAGCAGTTCTTC | CASRDRVPFYNEQFF
NA | TRBJ1-3 | NA | TRBV10-3 | TGTGCCATCAGCGACATCCTTTCGGGAAACACCATATATTTT | CAISDILSGNTIYF
NA | TRBJ2-2 | NA | TRBV29-1 | TGCACCAGCCGCAGGGGAGGGGGGGAGCTGTTTTTT | CTSRRGGGELFF
NA | TRBJ2-3 | few | TRBV18 | TGTGCCAGCTCACCAAGGGGGGACTCAGATACGCAGTATTTT | CASSPRGDSDTQYF
TRBD2 | TRBJ2-1 | few | TRBV20-1 | TGCAGTGCTAGAGATATGGCGGGAGGGAAGGAGAATGAGCAGTTCTTC | CSARDMAGGKENEQFF
TRBD1 | TRBJ1-5 | many | TRBV18 | TGTGCCAGCTCACTAGGGACAGGGGTTGATCAGCCCCAGCATTTT | CASSLGTGVDQPQHF
NA | TRBJ2-3 | many | TRBV7-2 | TGTGCCAGCAGCCCATTCACAGATACGCAGTATTTT | CASSPFTDTQYF
NA | TRBJ2-4 | few | TRBV6-2/TRBV6-3 | TGTGCCAGCAGTACCGAACTAGCCCTTCAGTACTTC | CASSTELALQYF
TRBD2 | TRBJ2-1 | few | TRBV20-1 | TGCAGTGCTACTCGACTAGCGGGAGAGGGGGTTGAGCAGTTCTTC | CSATRLAGEGVEQFF
TRBD1 | TRBJ2-5 | NA | TRBV28 | TGTGCCAGCAGGACAGGGGAAGAGACCCAGTACTTC | CASRTGEETQYF
TRBD1 | TRBJ1-3 | few | TRBV28 | TGTGCCAGCAGTCCCTCCGGACAGGCCCTCGGAAACACCATATATTTT | CASSPSGQALGNTIYF
NA | TRBJ2-1 | few | TRBV5-8 | TGTGCCAGCAGCCCCTTCCGGGGGTCCTCCTACAATGAGCAGTTCTTC | CASSPFRGSSYNEQFF
NA | TRBJ2-1 | NA | TRBV21-1 | TGTGCCAGCAGTTCGGACTACGTGACCTACAATGAGCAGTTCTTC | CASSSDYVTYNEQFF